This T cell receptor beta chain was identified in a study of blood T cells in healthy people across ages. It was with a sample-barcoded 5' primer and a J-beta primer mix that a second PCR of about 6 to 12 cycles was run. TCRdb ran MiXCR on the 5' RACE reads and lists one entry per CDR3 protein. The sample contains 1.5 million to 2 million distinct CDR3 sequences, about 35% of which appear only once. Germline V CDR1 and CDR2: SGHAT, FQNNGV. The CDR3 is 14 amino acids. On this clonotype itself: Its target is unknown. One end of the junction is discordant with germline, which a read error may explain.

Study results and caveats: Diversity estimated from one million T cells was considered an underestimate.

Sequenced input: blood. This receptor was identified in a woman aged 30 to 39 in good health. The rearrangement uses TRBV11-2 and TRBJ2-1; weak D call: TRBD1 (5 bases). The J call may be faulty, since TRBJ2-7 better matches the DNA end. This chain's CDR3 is CASGLGGAFYEQYF. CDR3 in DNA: TGTGCCAGCGGCTTAGGTGGGGCCTTCTACGAGCAGTACTTC.